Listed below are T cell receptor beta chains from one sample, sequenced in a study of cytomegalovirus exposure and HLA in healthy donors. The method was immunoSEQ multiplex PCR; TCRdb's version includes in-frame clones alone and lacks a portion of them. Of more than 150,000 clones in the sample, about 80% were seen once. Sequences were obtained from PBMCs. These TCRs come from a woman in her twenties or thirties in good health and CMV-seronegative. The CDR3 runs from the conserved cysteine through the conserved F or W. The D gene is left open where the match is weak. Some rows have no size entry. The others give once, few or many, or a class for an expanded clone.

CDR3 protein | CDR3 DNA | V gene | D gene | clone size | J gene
CASSELYQPQHF | TGTGCCAGTAGTGAGCTTTATCAGCCCCAGCATTTT | TRBV19 | - | once | TRBJ1-5
CASSQVAGGGTQYF | TGTGCCAGCAGCCAAGTAGCGGGGGGCGGGACCCAGTACTTC | TRBV4-2 | TRBD2 | - | TRBJ2-5
CASSPRGQETQYF | TGTGCCAGCTCACCGCGCGGCCAAGAGACCCAGTACTTC | TRBV18 | - | - | TRBJ2-5
CASSKSWTSGGATDTQYF | TGTGCCAGCAGCAAAAGTTGGACTAGCGGGGGGGCCACAGATACGCAGTATTTT | TRBV21-1 | - | few | TRBJ2-3
CASSLALGQGGYYEQYF | TGTGCCAGCAGCTTAGCGCTGGGACAGGGTGGTTACTACGAGCAGTACTTC | TRBV11-1 | TRBD1 | - | TRBJ2-7
CASSQGQGSYNEQFF | TGCGCCAGCAGTCAAGGACAGGGGTCCTACAATGAGCAGTTCTTC | TRBV5-1 | TRBD1 | - | TRBJ2-1
CASSSGQGAQPQHF | TGTGCCAGCAGCTCCGGACAGGGGGCTCAGCCCCAGCATTTT | TRBV7-8 | TRBD1 | - | TRBJ1-5
CASSYGPSEQPQHF | TGTGCCAGCAGTTACGGCCCAAGCGAACAGCCCCAGCATTTT | TRBV7-2 | - | - | TRBJ1-5
CASIDRGNSPLHF | TGTGCCAGTATTGACAGGGGGAATTCACCCCTCCACTTT | TRBV18 | TRBD1 | - | TRBJ1-6
CAWSLRQPTAYNSPLHF | TGTGCCTGGAGTCTGAGACAGCCGACTGCCTATAATTCACCCCTCCACTTT | TRBV30 | - | - | TRBJ1-6
CSVVTNSGNTIYF | TGCAGCGTTGTCACTAACTCTGGAAACACCATATATTTT | TRBV29-1 | - | - | TRBJ1-3
CASSVAGVPSGGGQETQYF | TGTGCCAGCAGCGTAGCAGGAGTCCCTAGCGGGGGGGGGCAAGAGACCCAGTACTTC | TRBV9 | TRBD2 | few | TRBJ2-5
CSVSDRGADTQYF | TGCAGCGTTTCCGACAGGGGCGCAGATACGCAGTATTTT | TRBV29-1 | TRBD1 | - | TRBJ2-3
CASSILGTGVGGYTF | TGTGCCAGTAGTATCCTGGGGACAGGGGTCGGCGGCTACACCTTC | TRBV19 | TRBD1 | - | TRBJ1-2
CASSVAGGAAGNEQFF | TGTGCCAGCAGCGTAGCTGGAGGGGCAGCGGGCAATGAGCAGTTCTTC | TRBV9 | - | - | TRBJ2-1
CASSPEDRAAFF | TGTGCCAGCAGCCCTGAGGACAGGGCGGCTTTCTTT | TRBV7-9 | TRBD1 | - | TRBJ1-1
CASRYTGTYNEQFF | TGTGCCAGCAGGTATACAGGGACCTACAATGAGCAGTTCTTC | TRBV6-5 | - | - | TRBJ2-1
CASSFRTGAYEQYF | TGTGCCAGCAGCTTCCGGACAGGGGCCTACGAGCAGTACTTC | TRBV7-9 | TRBD1 | - | TRBJ2-7
CASSLAPSGGIGTQYF | TGTGCCAGCAGCTTAGCGCCTAGCGGGGGAATCGGAACGCAGTATTTT | TRBV11-2 | TRBD2 | - | TRBJ2-3
CASSNRGPSQPQHF | TGTGCCAGCAGCAACAGGGGGCCGAGTCAGCCCCAGCATTTT | TRBV5-5 | TRBD1 | - | TRBJ1-5
CAWSVGQAYEQYF | TGTGCCTGGAGTGTAGGACAGGCCTACGAGCAGTACTTC | TRBV30 | TRBD1 | - | TRBJ2-7
CASSFTGGGQPQHF | TGTGCCAGCAGTTTTACAGGGGGTGGCCAGCCCCAGCATTTT | TRBV27 | TRBD1 | - | TRBJ1-5
CASSRPGENTQYF | TGTGCCAGCAGCAGACCCGGGGAGAATACGCAGTATTTT | TRBV5-5 | - | - | TRBJ2-3
CASSQPSGGKNIQYF | TGTGCCAGCAGCCAACCTAGCGGGGGGAAAAACATTCAGTACTTC | TRBV4-2 | TRBD2 | - | TRBJ2-4
CASSLALTETNEAFF | TGTGCCAGCAGCTTAGCTTTGACAGAGACCAATGAAGCTTTCTTT | TRBV7-8 | - | - | TRBJ1-1
CASSQDLRSGNTIYF | TGTGCCAGCAGCCAAGATTTGAGATCTGGAAACACCATATATTTT | TRBV4-2 | - | - | TRBJ1-3
CASSHVQSNEQFF | TGCGCCAGCAGCCATGTCCAATCCAATGAGCAGTTCTTC | TRBV4-3 | - | few | TRBJ2-1
CASDTGALDSSGGYTF | TGTGCTAGTGATACCGGGGCCCTGGACAGCTCGGGCGGCTACACCTTC | TRBV12-5 | - | - | TRBJ1-2
CASSSWDRGFNEQFF | TGTGCCAGCAGCTCGTGGGACAGGGGATTCAATGAGCAGTTCTTC | TRBV7-9 | TRBD1 | - | TRBJ2-1
CASSTSEGTGANVLTF | TGTGCCAGCAGTACAAGCGAGGGAACTGGGGCCAACGTCCTGACTTTC | TRBV2 | - | few | TRBJ2-6
CASSLEFGGASDTQYF | TGTGCCAGCAGCTTAGAGTTCGGGGGGGCCTCGGATACGCAGTATTTT | TRBV13 | TRBD2 | - | TRBJ2-3
CASSLVRGGYEQYF | TGTGCCAGCAGCTTAGTACGGGGGGGCTACGAGCAGTACTTC | TRBV7-2 | TRBD2 | - | TRBJ2-7
CASSLIQGLNEKLFF | TGTGCCAGCAGCTTGATACAGGGTCTAAATGAAAAACTGTTTTTT | TRBV5-6 | - | - | TRBJ1-4
CASSPTLAGGLGDTQYF | TGCGCCAGCAGCCCGACGTTGGCGGGGGGGCTTGGAGATACGCAGTATTTT | TRBV5-1 | TRBD2 | - | TRBJ2-3
CAISEATGTSGANVLTF | TGTGCCATCAGTGAGGCGACAGGTACCTCTGGGGCCAACGTCCTGACTTTC | TRBV10-3 | - | - | TRBJ2-6
CASSLWAGGADYGYTF | TGTGCCAGCAGTTTATGGGCAGGGGGCGCTGACTATGGCTACACCTTC | TRBV27 | TRBD1 | - | TRBJ1-2
CASSLFAGGQYNEQFF | TGCGCCAGCAGCTTGTTCGCGGGGGGGCAGTACAATGAGCAGTTCTTC | TRBV5-1 | TRBD2 | - | TRBJ2-1
CAWTGASTDTQYF | TGTGCCTGGACAGGGGCTAGCACAGATACGCAGTATTTT | TRBV30 | - | few | TRBJ2-3
CASSDLQLNSPLHF | TGTGCCAGCAGTGATCTACAGCTTAATTCACCCCTCCACTTT | TRBV2 | - | few | TRBJ1-6
CASSGPGTSGENTGELFF | TGTGCCAGCAGTGGCCCGGGGACTAGCGGTGAGAACACCGGGGAGCTGTTTTTT | TRBV6-1 | TRBD2 | - | TRBJ2-2
CASSEGQGRQPQHF | TGTGCCAGCAGTGAAGGACAGGGCAGACAGCCCCAGCATTTT | TRBV2 | TRBD1 | - | TRBJ1-5
CASSFRETQYF | TGTGCCAGCAGCTTCCGGGAGACCCAGTACTTC | TRBV7-2 | - | once | TRBJ2-5
CASSRGQGAADTQYF | TGCGCCAGCAGCCGAGGGCAGGGGGCCGCAGATACGCAGTATTTT | TRBV5-1 | TRBD1 | - | TRBJ2-3
CASSLGRDLQSDEQFF | TGTGCCAGCAGCTTAGGGAGGGATCTTCAAAGCGATGAGCAGTTCTTC | TRBV7-3 | TRBD2 | - | TRBJ2-1
CASGDPSTDTQYF | TGCGCCAGCGGAGATCCTAGCACAGATACGCAGTATTTT | TRBV10-2 | - | - | TRBJ2-3
CASSLGLAGAKYF | TGTGCCAGCAGCTTGGGACTAGCGGGGGCCAAGTACTTC | TRBV7-3 | TRBD2 | - | TRBJ2-7
CASSYSPSPRANEKLFF | TGTGCCAGCAGTTACTCGCCGTCGCCCAGGGCAAATGAAAAACTGTTTTTT | TRBV6-7 | - | - | TRBJ1-4
CASSLSTGQGDEKLFF | TGTGCCAGCAGCCTATCGACGGGACAGGGGGACGAAAAACTGTTTTTT | TRBV7-8 | TRBD1 | - | TRBJ1-4
CASSSVAGGRTDTQYF | TGTGCCAGCAGTTCTGTAGCGGGGGGGCGCACAGATACGCAGTATTTT | TRBV7-9 | TRBD2 | - | TRBJ2-3
CASSLRLGGTDTQYF | TGTGCCAGCAGTTTACGACTAGGCGGCACAGATACGCAGTATTTT | TRBV25-1 | - | - | TRBJ2-3
CASSSRAGQSTDTQYF | TGTGCCAGCAGCTCCCGGGCGGGGCAGAGCACAGATACGCAGTATTTT | TRBV5-4 | - | - | TRBJ2-3
CASSFLGSGGSGANVLTF | TGCGCCAGCAGCTTCCTCGGTTCAGGGGGCTCTGGGGCCAACGTCCTGACTTTC | TRBV5-1 | TRBD1 | - | TRBJ2-6
CASSLEFRYEQYF | TGTGCCAGCAGCTTAGAGTTCCGGTACGAGCAGTACTTC | TRBV7-9 | - | once | TRBJ2-7